This TCR beta chain was identified during a study of blood T cell repertoires in COVID-19. Study information: In each case, the material was cDNA or gDNA derived from T cells, B-cell-depleted T cells, or PBMCs.

The CDR3 runs 18 residues. The junction had 9 bases not matched to a gene; V was cut back by 3 bases and J by 0 bases. Germline loops: CDR1 SGHAT, CDR2 FQNNGV. Using immunoSEQ multiplex PCR, the repertoire was profiled, and TCRdb retains in-frame clones only, with some absent. Of approximately 70,000 clones listed, roughly nine tenths are singletons. This TCR derives from a man aged 45-65 years with COVID-19, enrolled during active disease. This sequence joins TRBV11-2 and TRBJ2-3; the match to TRBD2 covers 10 bases. The sample comprised peripheral blood. The CDR3: CASSFRASGRVSTDTQYF. The CDR3 DNA reads TGTGCCAGCAGCTTCCGGGCTAGCGGGAGAGTTAGCACAGATACGCAGTATTTT. Complete variable domain (other parts from reference TRBV11-2 and TRBJ2-3): EAGVAQSPRYKIIEKRQSVAFWCNPISGHATLYWYQQILGQGPKLLIQFQNNGVVDDSQLPKDRFSAERLKGVDSTLKIQPAKLEDSAVYLCASSFRASGRVSTDTQYFGPGTRLTVL.